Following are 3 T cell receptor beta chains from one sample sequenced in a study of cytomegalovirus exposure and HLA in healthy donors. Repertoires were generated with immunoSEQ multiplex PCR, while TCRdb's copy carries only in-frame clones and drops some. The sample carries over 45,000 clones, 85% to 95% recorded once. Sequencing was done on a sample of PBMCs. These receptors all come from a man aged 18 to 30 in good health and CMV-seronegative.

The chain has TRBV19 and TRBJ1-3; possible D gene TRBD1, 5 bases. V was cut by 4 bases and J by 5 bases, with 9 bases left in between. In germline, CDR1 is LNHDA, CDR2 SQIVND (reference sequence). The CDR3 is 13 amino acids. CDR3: CASSTDRRNTIYF. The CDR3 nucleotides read TGTGCCAGTAGTACCGACAGACGAAACACCATATATTTT. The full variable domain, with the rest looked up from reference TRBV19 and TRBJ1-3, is DGGITQSPKYLFRKEGQNVTLSCEQNLNHDAMYWYRQDPGQGLRLIYYSQIVNDFQKGDIAEGYSVSREKKESFPLTVTSAQKNPTAFYLCASSTDRRNTIYFGEGSWLTVV.

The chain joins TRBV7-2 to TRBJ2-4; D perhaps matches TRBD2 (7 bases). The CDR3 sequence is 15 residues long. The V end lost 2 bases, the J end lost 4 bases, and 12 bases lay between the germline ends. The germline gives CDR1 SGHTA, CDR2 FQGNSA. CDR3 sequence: CASSLPKGGKNIQYF. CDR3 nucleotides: TGTGCCAGCAGCTTACCCAAGGGGGGGAAAAACATTCAGTACTTC.

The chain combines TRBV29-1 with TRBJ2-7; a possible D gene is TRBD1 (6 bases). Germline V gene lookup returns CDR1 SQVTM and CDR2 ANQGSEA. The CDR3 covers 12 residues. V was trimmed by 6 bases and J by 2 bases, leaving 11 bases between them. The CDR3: CSVARGPYEQYF. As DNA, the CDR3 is TGCAGCGTCGCCAGGGGCCCCTACGAGCAGTACTTC.